This paragraph covers one TCR beta chain sequence. Antigen: not known. With 60 Vbeta and 13 Jbeta primers, the PCR was carried out. The assay was immunoSEQ multiplex PCR, and TCRdb's table has in-frame clones only and misses some. The sample records around 120,000 clones, roughly 83% being singletons. These data come from a study of cytomegalovirus exposure and HLA in healthy donors. The CDR3 extends over 13 amino acids. Per germline, CDR1 ENHRY and CDR2 SYGVKD. V shed 4 bases, J shed 4 bases, and the junction held 2 bases outside the gene matches. Overall study findings and caveats: An analysis that came later showed most CMV-associated TCR beta chains appearing HLA-restricted. Later analysis reportedly placed an Asian-associated ancestry cluster below the roughly 670-donor mean in N-insertions.

This chain links TRBV10-3 with TRBJ2-7, with 9 nucleotides matching TRBD1. This TCR came from a man between 18 and 35 years old in good health and CMV-seronegative. Sequences were obtained from PBMCs. In nucleotides, the CDR3 is TGTGCCATCAGTGTAGGGACAGGGTACGAGCAGTACTTC. This gives the protein CAISVGTGYEQYF.